This T cell receptor (beta chain) was identified during a study of CD8 T cells in Susac syndrome. Regarding the study as a whole: The study admitted that it had a relatively small number of individuals in its TCR sequencing and HLA analysis.

RNA in amounts of roughly 0.5 to 1 ug was reverse transcribed with random hexamers. TCRdb fed the immunoSEQ multiplex PCR reads into MiXCR, producing one record per CDR3 protein. This sample has over 350,000 distinct CDR3 sequences, with approximately 89% found just once. The sequenced target, TCR beta, came from blood CD8+ and CD4+ T cells. In contrast to the negatively isolated CD8+ and CD4+ T cells, TEMRA cells were FACS-enriched. Per the germline V gene, CDR1 is DFQATT and CDR2 is SNEGSKA (reference sequence). The CDR3 length is 13 residues. Trimming took 6 bases from V and 1 from J, leaving 13 bases between them. A note on this clonotype: What it binds is not known.

The V gene is TRBV20-1, the J gene TRBJ2-7; tentative D call: TRBD2 (5 bases). This clonotype was sampled from a human donor with multiple sclerosis. The specimen was CD8+ T cells from PBMCs. Here the CDR3 reads CSARRTGSYEQYF. CDR3 sequence (DNA): TGCAGTGCCAGAAGGACGGGGTCCTACGAGCAGTACTTC.